This T cell receptor beta chain comes out of a study of cytomegalovirus exposure and HLA in healthy donors. Findings and limits, study-wide: Reports indicate that TCR beta sequences accurately predicted the HLA-A and HLA-B alleles of most subjects. The authors considered a cluster of highly shared sequence variants likely to be a sequencing artifact. In an earlier analysis, productive rearrangement rates for most beta V segments clustered near 87% or 30%.

The PCR was carried out with 60 Vbeta primers and 13 Jbeta primers. TCRdb's table, derived via immunoSEQ multiplex PCR, lists solely in-frame clones and lacks some. The sample yields approximately 150,000 clones, around three quarters seen once. The germline V gene has CDR1 SGHTS and CDR2 YDEGEE. The CDR3 is 15 residues long. V shed 4 bases and J 3 bases; nucleotides not matched to a gene: 10. Notes on this clone: Its antigen is not identified.

The TCR originated in a woman aged 40 to 55 in good health and CMV-seronegative. Sequencing input: PBMCs. The rearrangement links TRBV5-8 to TRBJ2-7; 7 bases are shared with TRBD1. The CDR3 protein is CASSHGTVDLYEQYF. The CDR3 nucleotides read TGTGCCAGCAGCCACGGGACAGTAGATCTCTACGAGCAGTACTTC.